This T cell receptor (beta chain) was found in a study of CD8 T cells in ankylosing spondylitis. General study findings and limits: Blood of patients with ankylosing spondylitis appeared to be characterized by a TCR beta motif of several highly homologous variants.

Quantitative 5'-RACE with molecular barcodes generated TCR beta libraries. A single record per CDR3 protein comes from TCRdb applying MiXCR to the 5' RACE reads. The sample has about 450,000 distinct CDR3 sequences, roughly a quarter seen once; the top ten hold roughly 1%. About this clonotype: Its cognate antigen is unknown.

There are 14 residues in the CDR3. CDR1 MNHNS and CDR2 SASEGT come from the germline V gene. V lost 5 bases, J lost 6 bases, and 14 bases lay in between. Specimen: blood, either unsorted or a sorted T cell fraction (not recorded which). The source of this sequence is a male donor with ankylosing spondylitis. J is TRBJ1-5 and V is TRBV6-1; maybe TRBD1 (5 bases). Here the CDR3 DNA reads TGTGCCAGCAGTCCCCTAGGGGCATTTCAGCCCCAGCATTTT. Translating gives CASSPLGAFQPQHF.